These 22 T cell receptor beta chains were all obtained from the same sample, sequenced in a study of T-cell memory formation after mild COVID-19. MiXCR, applied by TCRdb to the 5' RACE reads, yields one record per CDR3 protein. The sample lists over 500,000 distinct CDR3 sequences, 17% occurring once. Material: PBMCs or a T cell subset sorted from them (not recorded which). These receptors came from an adult woman who had mild COVID-19 (a few samples of this study predate the infection). Cell type and time point are not known.

This clonotype showed up just a few times. The rearrangement joins TRBV7-9 to TRBJ1-1; D perhaps matches TRBD1 (5 bases). In germline, CDR1 is SEHNR, CDR2 FQNEAQ (reference sequence). The CDR3 sequence is 15 residues long. The V end lost 8 bases, the J end lost 4 bases, and 20 bases lay between the germline ends. CDR3 residues: CASPPAGGSSTEAFF. The DNA for the CDR3 is TGTGCCAGCCCCCCGGCCGGGGGAAGTAGCACTGAAGCTTTCTTT.

The CDR3 DNA reads TGTGCCAGCAGTCTAGCGGGACAGGGGAATGGCTACACCTTC. It encodes CASSLAGQGNGYTF. The rearrangement joins TRBV7-3 to TRBJ1-2; 10 bases map to TRBD1. The CDR3 has 14 residues. Per the germline V gene, CDR1 is SGHTA and CDR2 is FQGTGA. With V trimmed by 6 bases and J by 6 bases, 7 bases remained unmatched.

V is TRBV28 and J is TRBJ1-2, with a possible D match to TRBD1 (5 bases). The V end was cut by 1 base, the J end by 0 bases, with 9 bases between. This CDR3 has 15 amino acids. Per the germline V gene, CDR1 is MDHEN and CDR2 is SYDVKM. DNA of the CDR3: TGTGCCAGCAGTTTATCGGGGACTGCTAACTATGGCTACACCTTC. Amino acids: CASSLSGTANYGYTF.

The chain carries TRBV7-9 and TRBJ2-3; D is unresolved. Trimming stripped 1 base from V and 4 bases from J, with 9 bases between. The germline gives CDR1 SEHNR, CDR2 FQNEAQ (reference sequence). This CDR3 is built from 14 residues. Here the CDR3 DNA reads TGTGCCAGCAGCTTAGTCTTGGACCCAGATACGCAGTATTTT. This gives the protein CASSLVLDPDTQYF.

The chain combines TRBV7-2 with TRBJ2-5; 12 bases are shared with TRBD2. The germline V gene encodes CDR1 SGHTA and CDR2 FQGNSA. V was pared by 5 bases and J by 4 bases, with 14 bases of the junction left unmatched. The CDR3 extends over 18 amino acids. CDR3 in amino acids: CASSPRTSGTAGRETQYF. CDR3 nucleotide sequence: TGTGCCAGCAGCCCTCGGACTAGCGGGACCGCCGGCCGAGAGACCCAGTACTTC.

This chain links TRBV12-3 or TRBV12-4 with TRBJ1-5; 10 bases agree with TRBD1. Trimming at V came to 3 bases and at J to 6 bases, leaving 8 bases not matched to a gene. This CDR3 contains 16 residues. CDR3 loop: CASSFGTGAGTQPQHF. In DNA form, the CDR3 reads TGTGCCAGCAGTTTTGGGACAGGGGCCGGTACTCAGCCCCAGCATTTT.

This clonotype showed up just a few times. The chain has TRBV11-2 and TRBJ2-3; D possibly corresponds to TRBD2 (5 bases). The CDR3 runs 15 residues. CDR1 is SGHAT, CDR2 FQNNGV, per germline. Trimming cost V 5 bases and J 2 bases, with 14 bases left between them. The CDR3 is CASSPPGILTDTQYF. The CDR3, as DNA: TGTGCCAGCAGCCCTCCCGGGATTCTCACAGATACGCAGTATTTT. Based on the CDR3 plus reference TRBV11-2 and TRBJ2-3, the full variable domain is EAGVAQSPRYKIIEKRQSVAFWCNPISGHATLYWYQQILGQGPKLLIQFQNNGVVDDSQLPKDRFSAERLKGVDSTLKIQPAKLEDSAVYLCASSPPGILTDTQYFGPGTRLTVL.

This clonotype was recorded a few times. V and J are TRBV19 and TRBJ2-3, with 10 positions matching TRBD1. This CDR3 is built from 15 residues. Germline V gives CDR1 LNHDA, CDR2 SQIVND (reference sequence). V trimming: 6 bases; J trimming: 4 bases; junction bases outside the gene matches: 7. CDR3 bases: TGTGCCAGTAGCCATGACAGGGGGCACGCAGATACGCAGTATTTT. Amino acid sequence: CASSHDRGHADTQYF.

The rearrangement uses TRBV20-1 and TRBJ1-4, with D perhaps matching TRBD1 (5 bases). V was cut by 3 bases and J by 3 bases, with 17 bases left in between. CDR1 is DFQATT and CDR2 is SNEGSKA in the germline V gene (reference sequence). The CDR3 sequence is 16 residues long. The CDR3 sequence is CSARGSGRGPNEKLFF. In DNA, the CDR3 is TGCAGTGCTAGGGGTTCTGGGAGGGGCCCTAATGAAAAACTGTTTTTT.

V usage is TRBV5-1 and J usage is TRBJ2-1; 8 positions agree with TRBD2. This CDR3 comprises 15 residues. J gave up 5 bases and V 5 bases, and 9 bases lay outside the gene matches. Germline V lookup: CDR1 SGHRS, CDR2 YFSETQ. DNA of the CDR3: TGCGCCAGCAGACCCACTAGCGGTGGGGACAATGAGCAGTTCTTC. Translated: CASRPTSGGDNEQFF.

The rearrangement joins TRBV12-3 or TRBV12-4 to TRBJ2-1; TRBD1 might be the D (6 bases). V was trimmed by 2 bases and J by 5 bases, leaving 13 bases between them. The CDR3 covers 15 residues. CDR3 coding DNA: TGTGCCAGCAGTTTAAGGGGGTATACTCACAATGAGCAGTTCTTC. Its translation: CASSLRGYTHNEQFF.

This chain links TRBV20-1 with TRBJ1-2, with D possibly TRBD1 on 5 matching bases. The CDR3 totals 15 residues. Germline-derived CDR1 and CDR2 are DFQATT and SNEGSKA (reference sequence). V lost 6 bases and J lost 0, with 17 bases in between. CDR3 DNA: TGCAGTGCCGGGAGGGGACCGACAGCTAACTATGGCTACACCTTC. Translated: CSAGRGPTANYGYTF.

This clonotype was seen only a few times. The rearrangement uses TRBV7-2 and TRBJ2-5, with 8 bases that match TRBD2. Germline CDR1 reads SGHTA; CDR2 reads FQGNSA. This CDR3 spans 16 amino acids. V trimming: 5 bases; J trimming: 2 bases; junction bases outside the gene matches: 10. As DNA, the CDR3 is TGTGCCAGCAGCATCTCTCTTAGCGGGATTCAAGAGACCCAGTACTTC. This encodes CASSISLSGIQETQYF. Supplemented by reference TRBV7-2 and TRBJ2-5, the full variable domain reads GAGVSQSPSNKVTEKGKDVELRCDPISGHTALYWYRQSLGQGLEFLIYFQGNSAPDKSGLPSDRFSAERTGGSVSTLTIQRTQQEDSAVYLCASSISLSGIQETQYFGPGTRLLVL.

This clonotype was seen a few times. This chain links TRBV30 with TRBJ1-4; TRBD1 might be the D (5 bases). This CDR3 comprises 15 residues. The V gene lost 2 bases and the J gene lost 6 bases, with 16 bases spanning the gap. CDR1 is GTSNPN, CDR2 SVGIG, per germline (reference sequence). CDR3 bases: TGTGCCTGGAGTCCCACGACAGTAACAGATGAAAAACTGTTTTTT. It translates to CAWSPTTVTDEKLFF.

The chain has TRBV6-1 and TRBJ2-5; D is possibly TRBD1 (5 bases). Per germline, CDR1 MNHNS and CDR2 SASEGT. V lost 3 bases and J lost 0, with 5 bases in between. The CDR3 totals 13 residues. CDR3 protein: CASSEGHQETQYF. The CDR3 bases are TGTGCCAGCAGTGAGGGGCACCAAGAGACCCAGTACTTC.

This clonotype was found a few times. The chain links TRBV2 to TRBJ1-5; maybe TRBD1 (6 bases). From germline, CDR1 is SNHLY and CDR2 FYNNEI. The CDR3 extends over 14 amino acids. The germline V and J ends were trimmed by 4 bases and 8 bases, with 15 bases remaining between them. The CDR3 region has the DNA TGTGCCAGCAGTGGAGGGGGTTGGGGCGAGCCCCAGCATTTT. Its translation is CASSGGGWGEPQHF. The full variable domain, with the rest looked up from reference TRBV2 and TRBJ1-5, is EPEVTQTPSHQVTQMGQEVILRCVPISNHLYFYWYRQILGQKVEFLVSFYNNEISEKSEIFDDQFSVERPDGSNFTLKIRSTKLEDSAMYFCASSGGGWGEPQHFGDGTRLSIL.

Only a few counts were recorded for this clonotype. The J gene is TRBJ2-1, the V gene TRBV6-2 or TRBV6-3; D might be TRBD2 (6 bases). CDR1 MNHEY and CDR2 SVGEGT come from the germline V gene. Trimming removed 5 bases at V and 3 bases at J, with 14 bases between. This CDR3 is built from 15 residues. CDR3 residues: CASSDMGLHYNEQFF. In DNA form, the CDR3 reads TGTGCCAGCAGTGACATGGGACTTCACTACAATGAGCAGTTCTTC.

The CDR3 sequence is CATRKGSSYGYTF. CDR3 DNA sequence: TGTGCCACCAGGAAAGGGAGTAGCTATGGCTACACCTTC. This chain links TRBV24-1 with TRBJ1-2; D ambiguous. V dropped 7 bases and J dropped 4 bases, with 12 bases sitting between them. Germline-derived CDR1 and CDR2 are KGHDR and SFDVKD. This CDR3 comprises 13 residues.

This clonotype was detected many times. The genes are TRBV18 and TRBJ2-7; 9 nucleotides agree with TRBD1. The CDR3 consists of 15 residues. V was pared by 4 bases and J by 2 bases, with 6 bases of the junction left unmatched. The germline gives CDR1 KGHSH, CDR2 LQKENI. The DNA of the CDR3 is TGTGCCAGCTCACTAGCTCGGACAGGGGCCTACGAGCAGTACTTC. Residues: CASSLARTGAYEQYF.

The genes are TRBV5-1 and TRBJ2-1, with TRBD1 matching over 9 bases. The CDR3 is 16 amino acids. Germline CDR1 SGHRS, CDR2 YFSETQ. V shed 4 bases, J shed 7 bases, and the junction held 12 bases outside the gene matches. DNA for the CDR3: TGCGCCAGCAGCAGATCCGGGACAGGGAGTGAAAATGAGCAGTTCTTC. Translating it yields CASSRSGTGSENEQFF.

In this sample, this clonotype turned up a few times. The chain combines TRBV30 with TRBJ2-5; no reliable D call. Trimming took 1 base from V and 5 from J, leaving 8 bases between them. CDR3 length: 12 residues. Germline V lookup: CDR1 GTSNPN, CDR2 SVGIG (reference sequence). In DNA form, the CDR3 reads TGTGCCTGGAGTGCCATATCCGAGACCCAGTACTTC. It translates to CAWSAISETQYF.

The V gene is TRBV6-5, the J gene TRBJ2-7; D call uncertain. Germline CDR1 and CDR2: MNHEY and SVGAGI. V lost 0 bases and J 2 bases, leaving 11 bases between the germline ends. The CDR3 has 15 residues. The CDR3 protein is CASSYSLAGTYEQYF. CDR3 bases: TGTGCCAGCAGTTACTCCTTGGCAGGTACCTACGAGCAGTACTTC.